The text below deals with one T cell receptor (beta chain). Its cognate antigen is unknown. These data are taken from a study of blood T cells in healthy people across ages. About the research overall: Researchers report that template switching captured about one barcoded beta molecule per two T cells.

Study observations and caveats: A strong correlation was seen between TCR beta diversity and naive T cell percentage.

Combining a sample-barcoded 5' primer with a J-beta primer mix, a second PCR ran for roughly 7 to 11 cycles. TCRdb reprocessed the 5' RACE reads via MiXCR and lists one record per CDR3 protein. The sample has about 510,000 distinct CDR3 sequences, around a quarter seen once; the top ten hold 3% to 4%. The sample was also linked to a second study, of T cells of mothers and their children. That paper adds: A few healthy Caucasian mothers, along with their six children, were the donors. Related and unrelated pairs show similar shaping of TCR recombination output by thymic selection.

The source of this sequence is a boy aged 2 to 10 in good health. Sample: blood.

The CDR3 DNA is TGTGCCAGTAATCCGGAGATCAGGGTGTCGGATGAGCAGTTCTTC. Translation: CASNPEIRVSDEQFF. The chain links TRBV27 to TRBJ2-1; D is possibly TRBD1 (5 bases). This CDR3 comprises 15 residues. Trimming shortened V by 9 bases and J by 8 bases, and 23 bases separated the two germline ends. The germline V gene encodes CDR1 MNHEY and CDR2 SMNVEV (reference sequence).